This T cell receptor (beta chain) was sequenced in a study of cytomegalovirus exposure and HLA in healthy donors. Regarding the study as a whole: When analyzed later, a missense DCLRE1C variant was found to be linked to TCR beta V- and J-gene trimming. More clonal expansion characterized HLA-associated TCR beta chains than equally common others in a later analysis. It was reported in a later analysis that an Asian-associated ancestry cluster showed fewer N-insertions than the roughly 670-donor mean. The study reported that TCR beta sequences accurately predicted HLA-A and HLA-B alleles in most subjects.

Regarding this clone: Its target is not known.

A multiplex PCR was run with 60 Vbeta primers and 13 Jbeta primers. Measured with immunoSEQ multiplex PCR; TCRdb has only the in-frame clones, and not every one. The sample shows more than 150,000 clones, 60% to 80% of them seen only once. CDR1 and CDR2 (germline): MNHNS, SASEGT. The CDR3 contains 14 residues. Unmatched junction bases numbered 7, after V lost 6 bases and J lost 6 bases. The sequence came from a man in his fifties in good health and CMV-seropositive. The chain recombines TRBV6-1 with TRBJ2-3, with 9 positions matching TRBD1. Sample: PBMCs. CDR3 sequence (DNA): TGTGCCAGCAGAAGGACAGGGGCGTACGATACGCAGTATTTT. Encoded protein: CASRRTGAYDTQYF.